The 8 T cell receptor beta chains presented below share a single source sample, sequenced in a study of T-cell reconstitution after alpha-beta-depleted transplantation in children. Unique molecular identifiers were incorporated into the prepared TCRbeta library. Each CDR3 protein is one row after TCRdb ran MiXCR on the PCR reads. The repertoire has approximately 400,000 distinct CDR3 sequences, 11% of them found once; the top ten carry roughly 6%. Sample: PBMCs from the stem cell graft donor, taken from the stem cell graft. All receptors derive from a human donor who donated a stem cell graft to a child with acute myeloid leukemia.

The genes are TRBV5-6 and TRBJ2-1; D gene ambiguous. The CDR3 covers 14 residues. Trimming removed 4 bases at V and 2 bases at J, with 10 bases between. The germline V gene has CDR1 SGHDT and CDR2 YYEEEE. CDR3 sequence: CASSRRFTYNEQFF. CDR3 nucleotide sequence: TGTGCCAGCAGCCGGCGGTTTACCTACAATGAGCAGTTCTTC.

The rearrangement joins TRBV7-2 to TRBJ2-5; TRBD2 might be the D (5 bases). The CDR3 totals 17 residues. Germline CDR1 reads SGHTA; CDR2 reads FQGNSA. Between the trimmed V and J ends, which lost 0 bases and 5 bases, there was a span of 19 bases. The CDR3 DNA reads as TGTGCCAGCAGCTTAGCTCGTGGCCTAGCTAATTGGGAGACCCAGTACTTC. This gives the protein CASSLARGLANWETQYF.

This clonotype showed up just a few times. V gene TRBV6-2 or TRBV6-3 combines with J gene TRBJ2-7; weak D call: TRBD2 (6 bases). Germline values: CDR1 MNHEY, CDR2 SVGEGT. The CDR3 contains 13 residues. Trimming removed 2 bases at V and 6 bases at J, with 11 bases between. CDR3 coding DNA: TGTGCCAGCAGTTACGGACTACTAATCGAGCAGTACTTC. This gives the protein CASSYGLLIEQYF.

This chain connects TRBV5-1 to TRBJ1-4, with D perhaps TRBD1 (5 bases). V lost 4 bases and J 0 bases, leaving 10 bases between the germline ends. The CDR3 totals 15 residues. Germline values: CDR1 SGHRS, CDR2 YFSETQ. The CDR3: CASSRGGTTNEKLFF. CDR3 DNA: TGCGCCAGCAGCCGCGGGGGGACAACTAATGAAAAACTGTTTTTT.

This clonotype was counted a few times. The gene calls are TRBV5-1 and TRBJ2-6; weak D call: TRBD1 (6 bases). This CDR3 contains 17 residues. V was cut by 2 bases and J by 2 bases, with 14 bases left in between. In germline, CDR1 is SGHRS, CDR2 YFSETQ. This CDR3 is CASSFRTGLAGANVLTF. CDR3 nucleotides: TGCGCCAGCAGCTTTAGAACAGGGCTGGCTGGGGCCAACGTCCTGACTTTC.

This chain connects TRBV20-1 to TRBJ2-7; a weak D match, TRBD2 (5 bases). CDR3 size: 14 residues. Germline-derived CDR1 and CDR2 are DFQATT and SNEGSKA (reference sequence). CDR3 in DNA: TGCAGAGCCCAAGACCGGGATCAGCTATCCGAGCAGTACTTC. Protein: CRAQDRDQLSEQYF.

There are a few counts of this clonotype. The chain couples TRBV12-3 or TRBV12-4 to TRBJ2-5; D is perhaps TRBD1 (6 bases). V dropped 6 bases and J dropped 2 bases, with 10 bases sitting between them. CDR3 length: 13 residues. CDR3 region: CASRSDSQETQYF. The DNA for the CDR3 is TGTGCCAGCAGATCGGACAGTCAAGAGACCCAGTACTTC.

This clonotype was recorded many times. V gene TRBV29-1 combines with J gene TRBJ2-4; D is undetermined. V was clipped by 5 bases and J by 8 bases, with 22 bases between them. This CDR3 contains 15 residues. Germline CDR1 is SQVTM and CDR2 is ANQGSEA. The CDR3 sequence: CSVQQLGLSRDIQYF. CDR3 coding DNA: TGCAGCGTTCAACAGCTCGGTCTTTCAAGAGACATTCAGTACTTC.